Listed here are 29 T cell receptor beta chains from one sample, sequenced in a study of cytomegalovirus exposure and HLA in healthy donors (TCRdb year 2017). The method behind the library was the immunoSEQ multiplex PCR assay. For the multiplex PCR, a mixture combining 60 forward primers for TCR Vbeta segments and 13 reverse primers for TCR Jbeta segments was used. Imported from immuneACCESS, the table was reduced by TCRdb to in-frame sequences with V and J called. These copies leave out some clones; in studies compared against another copy, an unresolved V gene accounts for under half, and the cause of the remainder is not known. The sample includes 60,000 to 70,000 clones, with less than 75% observed a single time. Jointly, the top ten make up over 9.5% of the sample. Material: PBMCs. The receptors derive from a woman between 25 and 40 years old in good health and CMV-seronegative.

The chain couples TRBV4-3 to TRBJ2-5, with TRBD1 matching over 10 bases. The length of the CDR3 is 16 residues. V trimming: 1 base; J trimming: 5 bases; junction bases outside the gene matches: 7. In germline, CDR1 is LGHNA, CDR2 YSLEER. CDR3 coding DNA: TGCGCCAGCAGCCAAGGAAGGGACAGGGGCGGGGAGACCCAGTACTTC. Residues: CASSQGRDRGGETQYF.

This clone was observed a handful of times. The V gene is TRBV9, the J gene TRBJ2-5, with 9 bases that match TRBD2. The CDR3 length is 16 residues. Germline V gene sequence: CDR1 SGDLS, CDR2 YYNGEE. The J segment lost 2 bases and the V segment lost 0 bases, leaving 5 bases of the junction unmatched. DNA for the CDR3: TGTGCCAGCAGCGTAGGAGCGGGGGGACTGCAAGAGACCCAGTACTTC. This sequence encodes CASSVGAGGLQETQYF.

In this sample, this clone turned up once. This chain uses TRBV5-1 with TRBJ2-3; 8 nucleotides line up with TRBD2. Germline-derived CDR1 and CDR2 are SGHRS and YFSETQ. The V segment lost 3 bases and the J segment 2 bases; nucleotides outside the gene matches: 8. The CDR3 contains 16 residues. The CDR3 nucleotides read TGCGCCAGCAGCTGGGGCGGGGGGAGAAACACAGATACGCAGTATTTT. It encodes CASSWGGGRNTDTQYF.

The chain has TRBV18 and TRBJ2-1; 10 positions match TRBD2. The ends lost 4 bases at V and 3 bases at J; junction bases unmatched: 6. The CDR3 is 16 amino acids. The V gene's germline CDR1 is KGHSH and CDR2 LQKENI. This chain's CDR3 is CASSRGLADYYNEQFF. The DNA of the CDR3 is TGTGCCAGCTCACGCGGACTAGCGGACTACTACAATGAGCAGTTCTTC.

The table lists this clone with a count of one. The gene calls are TRBV5-4 and TRBJ2-3; 9 bases match TRBD2. The V and J ends lost 2 bases and 1 base, in that order; junction bases with no gene match: 2. Germline assignment: CDR1 SGHNT and CDR2 YYREEE (reference sequence). This CDR3 is 15 amino acids long. The CDR3 sequence: CASSFGGGGTDTQYF. As DNA, the CDR3 is TGTGCCAGCAGCTTCGGCGGGGGGGGCACAGATACGCAGTATTTT. Together with reference TRBV5-4 and TRBJ2-3, the CDR3 gives the full variable domain: ETGVTQSPTHLIKTRGQQVTLRCSSQSGHNTVSWYQQALGQGPQFIFQYYREEENGRGNFPPRFSGLQFPNYSSELNVNALELDDSALYLCASSFGGGGTDTQYFGPGTRLTVL.

By its share, this clone is medium-sized. The rearrangement joins TRBV30 to TRBJ2-3; 8 bases fit TRBD1. The J segment lost 2 bases and the V segment lost 8 bases, leaving 9 bases of the junction unmatched. The CDR3 contains 14 residues. CDR1 is GTSNPN, CDR2 SVGIG, per germline (reference sequence). The CDR3 is CAVGQGRITDTQYF. The CDR3 DNA is TGTGCCGTCGGACAGGGCAGAATCACAGATACGCAGTATTTT.

This clone was seen only a few times. V and J are TRBV2 and TRBJ2-7, with D perhaps TRBD2 (5 bases). The length of the CDR3 is 14 residues. Trimming shortened V by 8 bases and J by 2 bases, and 16 bases separated the two germline ends. Germline V gives CDR1 SNHLY, CDR2 FYNNEI. In DNA, the CDR3 is TGTGCCAGCTGGCCCGCCGGAGGTGCCTACGAGCAGTACTTC. Amino acids: CASWPAGGAYEQYF.

V is TRBV30 and J is TRBJ1-5; D may be TRBD1 (5 bases). Trimming stripped 5 bases from V and 4 bases from J, with 15 bases between. Germline values: CDR1 GTSNPN, CDR2 SVGIG (reference sequence). The CDR3 covers 14 residues. Here the CDR3 DNA reads TGTGCCTGGGGGGCTCACAGGTCTAATCAGCCCCAGCATTTT. This translates into CAWGAHRSNQPQHF.

This clone is medium-sized within its sample. The chain joins TRBV15 to TRBJ1-1, with TRBD1 identical over 7 bases. The CDR3 is 16 amino acids. V lost 7 bases, J lost 3 bases, and 14 bases stayed unmatched. Germline CDR1 reads LNHNV; CDR2 reads YYDKDF (reference sequence). The CDR3 bases are TGTGCCACCACCCAGTATAAGGAGGGGGCAGACACTGAAGCTTTCTTT. Translated, it gives CATTQYKEGADTEAFF. Based on the CDR3 plus reference TRBV15 and TRBJ1-1, the full variable domain is DAMVIQNPRYQVTQFGKPVTLSCSQTLNHNVMYWYQQKSSQAPKLLFHYYDKDFNNEADTPDNFQSRRPNTSFCFLDIRSPGLGDTAMYLCATTQYKEGADTEAFFGQGTRLTVV.

V gene TRBV11-3 combines with J gene TRBJ2-3; weak D call: TRBD2 (6 bases). With 1 base removed from V and 0 bases from J, the gap between germline ends came to 14 bases. Germline V gives CDR1 SGHNT, CDR2 YENEEA. The CDR3 spans 17 residues. This CDR3 reads CASSLGMRGVSTDTQYF. CDR3 nucleotides: TGTGCCAGCAGCTTAGGGATGCGGGGAGTCAGCACAGATACGCAGTATTTT.

The chain recombines TRBV9 with TRBJ2-1; TRBD1 aligns across 7 bases. CDR3 length: 15 amino acids. With V trimmed by 0 bases and J by 7 bases, 7 bases remained unmatched. In germline, CDR1 is SGDLS, CDR2 YYNGEE. The CDR3: CASSVEGRGKNEQFF. The CDR3 DNA follows: TGTGCCAGCAGCGTAGAGGGCAGGGGGAAAAATGAGCAGTTCTTC.

The chain recombines TRBV9 with TRBJ1-2; 7 bases map to TRBD1. V lost 4 bases, J lost 2 bases, and 5 bases stayed unmatched. This CDR3 contains 14 residues. Germline CDR1 and CDR2: SGDLS and YYNGEE. The CDR3 loop is CASSQTGQNYGYTF. CDR3 nucleotide sequence: TGTGCCAGCAGCCAAACGGGACAGAACTATGGCTACACCTTC.

The chain carries TRBV15 and TRBJ1-3; 7 bases agree with TRBD1. Losses at the gene ends were 1 base for V and 0 bases for J; bases not matched to a gene: 6. CDR1 LNHNV and CDR2 YYDKDF come from the germline V gene (reference sequence). This CDR3 has 17 residues. CDR3 bases: TGTGCCACCAGCAGAGGTGGGACAGTGGCCTCTGGAAACACCATATATTTT. Its translation is CATSRGGTVASGNTIYF.

The chain joins TRBV6-5 to TRBJ2-7; possibly TRBD1 for D (6 bases). Germline CDR1 MNHEY, CDR2 SVGAGI. V lost 4 bases and J 1 base, leaving 14 bases between the germline ends. CDR3 length: 15 residues. This chain's CDR3 is CASSSPPDSSYEQYF. CDR3 sequence (DNA): TGTGCCAGCAGTTCCCCGCCGGACAGTTCCTACGAGCAGTACTTC.

This sequence joins TRBV4-1 and TRBJ2-5, with a tentative D call TRBD2 (7 bases). Trimming removed 2 bases at V and 5 bases at J, with 18 bases between. Germline V gene data show CDR1 as MGHRA and CDR2 as YSYEKL. The CDR3 contains 16 residues. CDR3 amino acids: CASSQLGGGVQETQYF. CDR3 sequence (DNA): TGCGCCAGCAGCCAATTAGGGGGGGGCGTCCAGGAGACCCAGTACTTC.

The rearrangement links TRBV5-1 to TRBJ2-1; 9 bases map to TRBD2. After removal of 4 bases from V and 8 bases from J, the junction contained 13 bases not matched to a gene. The germline V gene encodes CDR1 SGHRS and CDR2 YFSETQ. CDR3 length: 16 residues. The chain's CDR3 is CASSPPGVAGDHEQFF. The CDR3, as DNA: TGCGCCAGCAGCCCCCCCGGGGTAGCGGGGGACCATGAGCAGTTCTTC.

This rearrangement joins TRBV5-1 to TRBJ1-3; D possibly corresponds to TRBD1 (6 bases). The CDR3 is 13 amino acids. V gave up 5 bases and J gave up 7 bases, with 13 bases separating them. CDR1 is SGHRS, CDR2 YFSETQ, per germline. The DNA of the CDR3 is TGCGCCAGCAGTCATGGACAGAAGAACACCATATATTTT. Protein sequence: CASSHGQKNTIYF.

The genes are TRBV14 and TRBJ2-7, with 9 positions matching TRBD1. The CDR3 totals 14 residues. From germline, CDR1 is SGHDN and CDR2 FVKESK. After removal of 6 bases from V and 3 bases from J, the junction contained 6 bases not matched to a gene. The CDR3 nucleotides read TGTGCCAGCAGTGTAATGACAGGGGGCTACGAGCAGTACTTC. Amino acid sequence: CASSVMTGGYEQYF.

V gene TRBV19 combines with J gene TRBJ1-4; no firm D call. The V and J ends lost 6 bases and 6 bases respectively, with 17 bases between them. This CDR3 has 15 amino acids. Germline V lookup: CDR1 LNHDA, CDR2 SQIVND (reference sequence). The CDR3 nucleotides are TGTGCCAGTAGACCTCGTCCGGCCGGGGATGAAAAACTGTTTTTT. Its translation is CASRPRPAGDEKLFF.

The chain carries TRBV5-1 and TRBJ1-1; 8 nucleotides agree with TRBD1. Germline V CDR1 and CDR2: SGHRS, YFSETQ. The V segment lost 4 bases and the J segment 1 base; nucleotides outside the gene matches: 3. The CDR3 runs to 14 residues. The CDR3 nucleotides are TGCGCCAGCAGCCTCGGGACAGGGAACACTGAAGCTTTCTTT. Protein: CASSLGTGNTEAFF.

V is TRBV30 and J is TRBJ1-5, with TRBD1 identical over 12 bases. This CDR3 is built from 17 residues. With V trimmed by 2 bases and J by 0 bases, 5 bases remained unmatched. Per germline, CDR1 GTSNPN and CDR2 SVGIG (reference sequence). This CDR3 reads CAWSRDRGRGSNQPQHF. CDR3 in DNA: TGTGCCTGGAGTAGGGACAGGGGGCGAGGTAGCAATCAGCCCCAGCATTTT.

The chain joins TRBV30 to TRBJ2-7, with 7 bases aligning to TRBD2. The ends lost 5 bases at V and 2 bases at J; junction bases unmatched: 18. The CDR3 sequence is 17 residues long. Germline V gene data show CDR1 as GTSNPN and CDR2 as SVGIG (reference sequence). The CDR3 sequence is CAWAKWGRGPKTYEQYF. CDR3 nucleotide sequence: TGTGCCTGGGCGAAGTGGGGGAGGGGCCCAAAAACCTACGAGCAGTACTTC.

The genes are TRBV30 and TRBJ1-1; a weak D match, TRBD1 (5 bases). The CDR3 is 13 amino acids. Germline CDR1 is GTSNPN and CDR2 is SVGIG (reference sequence). V lost 2 bases and J lost 5, with 12 bases in between. This CDR3 is CAWSRGDWTEAFF. CDR3 nucleotides: TGTGCCTGGAGTCGGGGGGACTGGACTGAAGCTTTCTTT.

This chain uses TRBV6-4 with TRBJ1-1; the D is unclear. Trimming cost V 3 bases and J 7 bases, with 12 bases left between them. There are 13 residues in the CDR3. CDR1 is MRHNA, CDR2 SNTAGT, per germline. The CDR3 spells CASSEVRGGEAFF. CDR3 DNA sequence: TGTGCCAGCAGTGAGGTGCGGGGAGGTGAAGCTTTCTTT.

The chain links TRBV27 to TRBJ2-3; D is ambiguous. There are 12 residues in the CDR3. Trimming removed 3 bases from V and 10 bases from J, with 11 bases in between. Looked up from germline, CDR1 is MNHEY and CDR2 is SMNVEV (reference sequence). The CDR3 here is CASSFPNAAQYF. The CDR3 nucleotides read TGTGCCAGCAGTTTCCCGAACGCAGCGCAGTATTTT.

The J gene is TRBJ2-1, the V gene TRBV27; TRBD1 aligns across 10 bases. The CDR3 consists of 15 residues. Germline lookup yields CDR1 MNHEY and CDR2 SMNVEV (reference sequence). With 8 bases clipped from V and 5 bases from J, the junction kept 9 bases outside the gene matches. For the CDR3, the DNA is TGTGCCAGCTTCGACGGGACAGGGGCTAACAATGAGCAGTTCTTC. It is translated as CASFDGTGANNEQFF.

V usage is TRBV4-3 and J usage is TRBJ2-5; D perhaps matches TRBD1 (5 bases). Per germline, CDR1 LGHNA and CDR2 YSLEER. V lost 5 bases, J lost 2 bases, and 9 bases lay in between. The CDR3 has 13 residues. CDR3 bases: TGCGCCAGCAGCAGGGGCCTACAAGAGACCCAGTACTTC. It is translated as CASSRGLQETQYF.

This chain joins TRBV7-2 and TRBJ1-4; 9 bases agree with TRBD1. Germline-derived CDR1 and CDR2 are SGHTA and FQGNSA. This CDR3 spans 15 amino acids. Germline trimming cut 6 bases from V and 10 bases from J; bases unmatched to any gene: 12. This CDR3 reads CASRPEGQGWGKLFF. CDR3 sequence (DNA): TGTGCCAGCAGACCAGAGGGACAGGGCTGGGGAAAACTGTTTTTT. Variable domain in full (rest from reference TRBV7-2 and TRBJ1-4): GAGVSQSPSNKVTEKGKDVELRCDPISGHTALYWYRQSLGQGLEFLIYFQGNSAPDKSGLPSDRFSAERTGGSVSTLTIQRTQQEDSAVYLCASRPEGQGWGKLFFGSGTQLSVL.

V and J are TRBV7-2 and TRBJ2-3; 8 nucleotides align to TRBD2. This CDR3 region has 16 residues. Germline CDR1 and CDR2: SGHTA and FQGNSA. V was clipped by 5 bases and J by 4 bases; unmatched bases: 11. CDR3 nucleotide sequence: TGTGCCAGCAGCCCCCAATCCCTAGCGGGCGCAGATACGCAGTATTTT. Encoded protein: CASSPQSLAGADTQYF.